This TCR beta chain was observed in a study of immune characterization of retroperitoneal liposarcoma. CDR3 length equals 13 residues. Trimming left V 4 bases short and J 10 bases short, with 14 bases between. Germline V CDR1 and CDR2: SGHNT, YENEEA. The table lists this clonotype with many counts. TCRdb redid the calling of the PCR reads with MiXCR, one entry per CDR3 protein. The sample comprises over 9,000 distinct CDR3 sequences, about a quarter of which are singletons, and around 8% rests with the top ten. This TCR came from a male donor with retroperitoneal liposarcoma. The chain couples TRBV11-3 to TRBJ2-1; D is possibly TRBD2 (6 bases). The specimen was tumor tissue. The CDR3 sequence is CASSSGTPYEQFF. As DNA, the CDR3 is TGTGCCAGCAGCTCCGGGACTCCCTACGAGCAGTTCTTC.